A selection of T cell receptor beta chains follows, all from one sample in a study of CD8 T cells in ankylosing spondylitis. From the 5' RACE reads, TCRdb called clonotypes with MiXCR, one entry per CDR3 protein. The table shows fewer than 450,000 distinct CDR3 sequences, with approximately 17% occurring only once. The sequenced sample consisted of blood, either unsorted or a sorted T cell fraction (not recorded which). The source is a male donor with ankylosing spondylitis. CDR3s include the opening cysteine and the closing phenylalanine or tryptophan. The order of the fields is CDR3 DNA, CDR3 protein, clone size, D gene, V gene, J gene. D genes are given only for firm matches. The listing skips clone size in some rows; elsewhere it reads once, few, many or a size class.

cdr3_nt: TGCGCCAGCAGCGCCTCGGGACAGAACAATCAGCCCCAGCATTTT; cdr3_aa: CASSASGQNNQPQHF; clone_size: .; d_call: TRBD1; v_call: TRBV5-1; j_call: TRBJ1-5
cdr3_nt: TGTGCCAGCAGCTTATACCCGGGGACCGGGGAGCTGTTTTTT; cdr3_aa: CASSLYPGTGELFF; clone_size: few; d_call: .; v_call: TRBV7-9; j_call: TRBJ2-2
cdr3_nt: TGTGCCAGCAGAGCCGGGACAGGGGACAATCAGCCCCAGCATTTT; cdr3_aa: CASRAGTGDNQPQHF; clone_size: .; d_call: TRBD1; v_call: TRBV12-3/TRBV12-4; j_call: TRBJ1-5
cdr3_nt: TGTGCCAGCAGTGGTAGCGGGAGGGCCCTCTGGAATGAGCAGTTCTTC; cdr3_aa: CASSGSGRALWNEQFF; clone_size: .; d_call: TRBD2; v_call: TRBV12-3/TRBV12-4; j_call: TRBJ2-1
cdr3_nt: TGTGCCAGCAGCTTAGAAGAGACGGGAGGAATCCGTACAGATACGCAGTATTTT; cdr3_aa: CASSLEETGGIRTDTQYF; clone_size: .; d_call: TRBD2; v_call: TRBV11-2; j_call: TRBJ2-3
cdr3_nt: TGTGCCAGCAGCCGAGGGACTAGCGGGAGTTACAATGAGCAGTTCTTC; cdr3_aa: CASSRGTSGSYNEQFF; clone_size: few; d_call: TRBD2; v_call: TRBV5-4; j_call: TRBJ2-1
cdr3_nt: TGTGCCAGCAGCCGCACACCTTCCTTGCGCACAGATACGCAGTATTTT; cdr3_aa: CASSRTPSLRTDTQYF; clone_size: .; d_call: .; v_call: TRBV7-9; j_call: TRBJ2-3
cdr3_nt: TGTGCCAGCAGCCAAGTCTTTGGGGCGTCCCACGAGCAGTACTTC; cdr3_aa: CASSQVFGASHEQYF; clone_size: many; d_call: .; v_call: TRBV4-2; j_call: TRBJ2-7
cdr3_nt: TGTGCCAGCAGCGTCGACCACCGAAACACCATATATTTT; cdr3_aa: CASSVDHRNTIYF; clone_size: few; d_call: .; v_call: TRBV9; j_call: TRBJ1-3
cdr3_nt: TGCAGTGCTAGAGCCGGGGGGGGGTATGAAAAACTGTTTTTT; cdr3_aa: CSARAGGGYEKLFF; clone_size: .; d_call: .; v_call: TRBV20-1; j_call: TRBJ1-4
cdr3_nt: TGTGCCAGCAGCGCGCGGACAGGATTCTCTTCGGGCTACACCTTC; cdr3_aa: CASSARTGFSSGYTF; clone_size: few; d_call: TRBD1; v_call: TRBV7-6; j_call: TRBJ1-2
cdr3_nt: TGTGCCATCAGTGAACGGGGAAACATTTACACTGAAGCTTTCTTT; cdr3_aa: CAISERGNIYTEAFF; clone_size: few; d_call: .; v_call: TRBV10-3; j_call: TRBJ1-1
cdr3_nt: TGTGCCAGCACCCAGGGGGAGGGGGGAAACACTGAAGCTTTCTTT; cdr3_aa: CASTQGEGGNTEAFF; clone_size: .; d_call: TRBD1; v_call: TRBV6-1; j_call: TRBJ1-1
cdr3_nt: TGTGCCAGCAGCGTAGAGGGACAGAGGTCCGGGGAGCTGTTTTTT; cdr3_aa: CASSVEGQRSGELFF; clone_size: .; d_call: TRBD1; v_call: TRBV9; j_call: TRBJ2-2
cdr3_nt: TGCGCCAGCAGCCCGTCTAGCGGGGGGCCATCCTACGAGCAGTACTTC; cdr3_aa: CASSPSSGGPSYEQYF; clone_size: .; d_call: TRBD2; v_call: TRBV5-1; j_call: TRBJ2-7
cdr3_nt: TGTGCCACCAGTGGCAGAGGGGCGTACAATGAGCAGTTCTTC; cdr3_aa: CATSGRGAYNEQFF; clone_size: few; d_call: .; v_call: TRBV24-1; j_call: TRBJ2-1
cdr3_nt: TGTGCCAGCAGCTCTAGGGGGCGAGACACCATATATTTT; cdr3_aa: CASSSRGRDTIYF; clone_size: many; d_call: TRBD1; v_call: TRBV7-6; j_call: TRBJ1-3
cdr3_nt: TGCAGTGCTAGCGAGCACACAGATACGCAGTATTTT; cdr3_aa: CSASEHTDTQYF; clone_size: few; d_call: .; v_call: TRBV20-1; j_call: TRBJ2-3
cdr3_nt: TGTGCCAGCAGCTTTGGACTAGCGGGAGTTCCCTCCTACGAGCAGTACTTC; cdr3_aa: CASSFGLAGVPSYEQYF; clone_size: few; d_call: TRBD2; v_call: TRBV5-6; j_call: TRBJ2-7
cdr3_nt: TGTGCCAGCAGCTCGGGACAGGCAAATTCACCCCTCCACTTT; cdr3_aa: CASSSGQANSPLHF; clone_size: many; d_call: TRBD1; v_call: TRBV7-9; j_call: TRBJ1-6
cdr3_nt: TGTGCCAGCAGGACAGGGAGGGGAGACCAGCCCCAGCATTTT; cdr3_aa: CASRTGRGDQPQHF; clone_size: .; d_call: TRBD1; v_call: TRBV6-1; j_call: TRBJ1-5
cdr3_nt: TGCAGTCCCTACATCCACACAGATACGCAGTATTTT; cdr3_aa: CSPYIHTDTQYF; clone_size: few; d_call: .; v_call: TRBV20-1; j_call: TRBJ2-3
cdr3_nt: TGTGCCAGCTCACCGACCGGTAATCAGCCCCAGCATTTT; cdr3_aa: CASSPTGNQPQHF; clone_size: many; d_call: .; v_call: TRBV18; j_call: TRBJ1-5
cdr3_nt: TGCGCCAGCAGCTTGGCGACTAGCGGGAGGTTAAGCTACGAGCAGTACTTC; cdr3_aa: CASSLATSGRLSYEQYF; clone_size: few; d_call: TRBD2; v_call: TRBV5-1; j_call: TRBJ2-7
cdr3_nt: TGCGCCAGCAGCCCGGGGAGAACCAGCGGGAACGGCACAGATACGCAGTATTTT; cdr3_aa: CASSPGRTSGNGTDTQYF; clone_size: .; d_call: TRBD2; v_call: TRBV23-1; j_call: TRBJ2-3
cdr3_nt: TGTGCCAGCAGCCCCTTGACTAGCGGGGGGCGCACAGATACGCAGTATTTT; cdr3_aa: CASSPLTSGGRTDTQYF; clone_size: .; d_call: TRBD2; v_call: TRBV3-1; j_call: TRBJ2-3
cdr3_nt: TGCTTAAAACCAGGGGCCGGCTATGGCTACACCTTC; cdr3_aa: CLKPGAGYGYTF; clone_size: .; d_call: .; v_call: TRBV20-1; j_call: TRBJ1-2
cdr3_nt: TGTGCCAGCTTAAGGGACTACCCCTACAATGAGCAGTTCTTC; cdr3_aa: CASLRDYPYNEQFF; clone_size: few; d_call: TRBD2; v_call: TRBV2; j_call: TRBJ2-1
cdr3_nt: TGTGCCAGCAGCCATGCCCCCCACGAGCAGTACTTC; cdr3_aa: CASSHAPHEQYF; clone_size: few; d_call: .; v_call: TRBV3-1; j_call: TRBJ2-7
cdr3_nt: TGTGCCAGCAGCTCCCCTAGCGGGAGTGGGGAGACCCAGTACTTC; cdr3_aa: CASSSPSGSGETQYF; clone_size: once; d_call: TRBD2; v_call: TRBV5-4; j_call: TRBJ2-5
cdr3_nt: TGTGCCAGCAGGGTTCCGGGAACCTACAATGAGCAGTTCTTC; cdr3_aa: CASRVPGTYNEQFF; clone_size: many; d_call: .; v_call: TRBV12-3/TRBV12-4; j_call: TRBJ2-1
cdr3_nt: TGTGCCAGCAGTCCTACAGGGATCGGGGTCACTGAAGCTTTCTTT; cdr3_aa: CASSPTGIGVTEAFF; clone_size: many; d_call: .; v_call: TRBV12-3/TRBV12-4; j_call: TRBJ1-1
cdr3_nt: TGTGCCAGCAGCAAATGGGGGACAGGGCTACACTACGAGCAGTACTTC; cdr3_aa: CASSKWGTGLHYEQYF; clone_size: .; d_call: .; v_call: TRBV21-1; j_call: TRBJ2-7
cdr3_nt: TGTGCCAGCACCGAGACAGGGAGGAATGAGCAGTTCTTC; cdr3_aa: CASTETGRNEQFF; clone_size: .; d_call: .; v_call: TRBV28; j_call: TRBJ2-1
cdr3_nt: TGTGCCAGCAGCTCTGGTGGAGGGCTTGGGGAGACCCAGTACTTC; cdr3_aa: CASSSGGGLGETQYF; clone_size: .; d_call: .; v_call: TRBV7-2; j_call: TRBJ2-5
cdr3_nt: TGTGCCAGCATTCTGGCGGACGAGCAGTACTTC; cdr3_aa: CASILADEQYF; clone_size: few; d_call: .; v_call: TRBV2; j_call: TRBJ2-7
cdr3_nt: TGTGCCAGCAGATACCGGACAGGTGTCATTGGGACTAGGACCGGGGAGCTGTTTTTT; cdr3_aa: CASRYRTGVIGTRTGELFF; clone_size: few; d_call: .; v_call: TRBV6-5; j_call: TRBJ2-2
cdr3_nt: TGCAGTGCCAGAAGGGGGCAGGACTTCTACGAGCAGTACTTC; cdr3_aa: CSARRGQDFYEQYF; clone_size: .; d_call: TRBD1; v_call: TRBV20-1; j_call: TRBJ2-7
cdr3_nt: TGTGCCACCAGCCGGGACCAGTACAATGAGCAGTTCTTC; cdr3_aa: CATSRDQYNEQFF; clone_size: .; d_call: .; v_call: TRBV24-1; j_call: TRBJ2-1
cdr3_nt: TGTGCCAGCAGCTTAGGTTGGTTAGTTAGAGGCCTTAACAATGAGCAGTTCTTC; cdr3_aa: CASSLGWLVRGLNNEQFF; clone_size: few; d_call: .; v_call: TRBV11-2; j_call: TRBJ2-1
cdr3_nt: TGTGCCATCAGTGAGACTTTGGCGGCCTCCTACGAGCAGTACTTC; cdr3_aa: CAISETLAASYEQYF; clone_size: few; d_call: .; v_call: TRBV10-3; j_call: TRBJ2-7
cdr3_nt: TGCGCCAGCAGCAATAGCGGGAGCCGGACGACCTACGAGCAGTACTTC; cdr3_aa: CASSNSGSRTTYEQYF; clone_size: many; d_call: TRBD2; v_call: TRBV5-1; j_call: TRBJ2-7
cdr3_nt: TGTGCCAGCAGCCAAGGTAGGAGGTTCCCTTGGACTGGAAACACCATATATTTT; cdr3_aa: CASSQGRRFPWTGNTIYF; clone_size: many; d_call: .; v_call: TRBV3-1; j_call: TRBJ1-3
cdr3_nt: TGCGCCAGCAGCCAAGGAATTGGGGCGGGAGGACCTGAGCAGTTCTTC; cdr3_aa: CASSQGIGAGGPEQFF; clone_size: few; d_call: TRBD2; v_call: TRBV4-1; j_call: TRBJ2-1
cdr3_nt: TGTGCCAGCAGCTTACACCGCGATCGACAGGGCTCCTACGAGCAGTACTTC; cdr3_aa: CASSLHRDRQGSYEQYF; clone_size: few; d_call: TRBD1; v_call: TRBV7-9; j_call: TRBJ2-7
cdr3_nt: TGCAGCGTTGAAGGCGCCCAGGGTCGGGGCGGCTACACCTTC; cdr3_aa: CSVEGAQGRGGYTF; clone_size: .; d_call: .; v_call: TRBV29-1; j_call: TRBJ1-2
cdr3_nt: TGTGCCAGCAGCCAGACAGGGGATGGGAATGAGCAGTTCTTC; cdr3_aa: CASSQTGDGNEQFF; clone_size: .; d_call: TRBD1; v_call: TRBV6-1; j_call: TRBJ2-1
cdr3_nt: TGCAGTGCTCAAGGGGGGGAGGCGGGCACCGGGGAGCTGTTTTTT; cdr3_aa: CSAQGGEAGTGELFF; clone_size: .; d_call: .; v_call: TRBV20-1; j_call: TRBJ2-2
cdr3_nt: TGTGCCAGCAGGTGGACAGGGGGCCTTTCAGGCAATCAAAACACTGAAGCTTTCTTT; cdr3_aa: CASRWTGGLSGNQNTEAFF; clone_size: .; d_call: TRBD1; v_call: TRBV11-1; j_call: TRBJ1-1
cdr3_nt: TGCGCCAGCAGCTACCGACAGGGGGCTGACGAGCAGTACTTC; cdr3_aa: CASSYRQGADEQYF; clone_size: few; d_call: TRBD1; v_call: TRBV5-1; j_call: TRBJ2-7
cdr3_nt: TGTGCCAGCAGTTTAAGGGGGAGCGGCTACGAGCAGTACTTC; cdr3_aa: CASSLRGSGYEQYF; clone_size: few; d_call: .; v_call: TRBV27; j_call: TRBJ2-7
cdr3_nt: TGTGCCAGCTCACCACCTGGAGGGGCTTTTGATACGCAGTATTTT; cdr3_aa: CASSPPGGAFDTQYF; clone_size: few; d_call: .; v_call: TRBV18; j_call: TRBJ2-3
cdr3_nt: TGTGCCAGCAGCGAACAGACCTACGAGCAGTACTTC; cdr3_aa: CASSEQTYEQYF; clone_size: few; d_call: .; v_call: TRBV7-2; j_call: TRBJ2-7